Described below is a single T cell receptor beta chain sequence and its context. Its matching antigen is unknown. The data derive from a study of OX40 agonist ivuxolimab in advanced cancers. Study-wide context: Hepatocellular carcinoma, melanoma, renal cell or head and neck cancer occurred in dose-escalation patients. Prior therapy, whether anti-PD-1, anti-PD-L1 or anti-CTLA-4, was allowed, and about 40% had some.

TCRdb's copy holds only in-frame clones and misses some; the assay was immunoSEQ multiplex PCR. The sample shows 90,000 or so clones, 92% of them seen only once. V shed 3 bases and J 4 bases; nucleotides not matched to a gene: 6. Germline V lookup: CDR1 GTSNPN, CDR2 SVGIG (reference sequence). The CDR3 contains 15 residues. Whole-study findings and limits: On average, a greater number of expanded clones characterised CD8+ T cells relative to CD4+.

The chain couples TRBV30 to TRBJ2-2; 9 bases fit TRBD1. Sequenced here: CD4+ or CD8+ T cells sorted from blood, sampled in a trial of the OX40 agonist ivuxolimab. The receptor's source is an adult with an advanced solid tumor such as melanoma, head and neck, liver or kidney cancer. The CDR3 DNA follows: TGTGCCTGGAGCAAGGGGACAGGGCGCACCGGGGAGCTGTTTTTT. Protein product: CAWSKGTGRTGELFF. The entire variable domain, with the rest obtained from reference TRBV30 and TRBJ2-2, is as follows: SQTIHQWPATLVQPVGSPLSLECTVEGTSNPNLYWYRQAAGRGLQLLFYSVGIGQISSEVPQNLSASRPQDRQFILSSKKLLLSDSGFYLCAWSKGTGRTGELFFGEGSRLTVL.